This passage covers 12 T cell receptor beta chains from one sample sequenced in a study of blood T cells in healthy people across ages (dated by TCRdb to between 2014 and 2016). Library creation used 5' RACE. The sample was run on an Illumina HiSeq 2500. The second PCR ran for about 6 to 12 cycles and used a J-beta primer mix along with a sample-barcoded 5' primer. TCRdb reprocessed the public reads (quality trimming at Q25 with fastp, clone calling with MiXCR) and kept in-frame beta chains. When rows share a CDR3 protein, they turn into one entry using the most common DNA and genes. The sample includes about 680,000 distinct CDR3 sequences, with about 52% observed a single time. Roughly a third of the sample rests with the top ten. The sequencing sample was made of blood. The receptors originated from a woman in her sixties or seventies in good health.

V usage is TRBV29-1 and J usage is TRBJ2-1, with no clear D. This CDR3 spans 12 amino acids. Germline lookup yields CDR1 SQVTM and CDR2 ANQGSEA. The DNA for the CDR3 is TGCGGCGCGAGGAGCTCCTACAATGAGCAGTTCTTC. This codes for CGARSSYNEQFF.

This sequence joins TRBV4-2 and TRBJ1-4; 8 bases line up with TRBD1. CDR1 is LGHNA and CDR2 is YNFKEQ in the germline V gene. Losses at the gene ends were 5 bases for V and 1 base for J; bases not matched to a gene: 6. CDR3 length: 16 residues. The CDR3 loop reads CASSIRTGGTNEKLFF. CDR3 bases: TGTGCCAGCAGCATAAGAACAGGGGGAACTAATGAAAAACTGTTTTTT.

This chain uses TRBV10-3 with TRBJ2-2, with 8 bases fitting TRBD2. CDR3 size: 13 residues. Germline V gene sequence: CDR1 ENHRY, CDR2 SYGVKD. J lost 5 bases, V lost 6 bases, and 2 bases had no gene match. The DNA for the CDR3 is TGTGCCATCAGAGAGCGGGAGACCGGGGAGCTGTTTTTT. Translated, it gives CAIRERETGELFF.

The sample holds a few counts of this clonotype. The chain joins TRBV4-1 to TRBJ2-2; 11 nucleotides match TRBD1. The germline CDR1 and CDR2 sequences are MGHRA and YSYEKL. J lost 6 bases, V lost 3 bases, and 0 bases had no gene match. The CDR3 extends over 14 amino acids. CDR3 bases: TGCGCCAGCAGCCAGGGACAGGGGGCCGGGGAGCTGTTTTTT. Translation gives CASSQGQGAGELFF.

The sample holds many counts of this clonotype. One end of the junction fails to match germline, which may point to a read error. The chain uses TRBV5-1 and TRBJ2-5; perhaps TRBD2 as D (5 bases). Per the germline V gene, CDR1 is SGHRS and CDR2 is YFSETQ. CDR3 length: 13 amino acids. CDR3 residues: CASSPGNQETQYF. The CDR3 region has the DNA TGTGCCAGCAGCCCCGGGAATCAAGAGACCCAGTACTTC.

Concerning this clonotype itself: A much larger clonotype is one base distant, so this may be a read error. The chain joins TRBV4-3 to TRBJ2-7, with 9 bases that match TRBD2. The length of the CDR3 is 17 residues. With V trimmed by 4 bases and J by 7 bases, 17 bases remained unmatched. Germline loops: CDR1 LGHNA, CDR2 YSLEER. The CDR3 DNA follows: TGCGCCAGCAGCCCGTCCCTCACTAGCGGGCTTTACAATGAGCAGTACTTC. Translation: CASSPSLTSGLYNEQYF.

The rearrangement joins TRBV18 to TRBJ2-5; D is unresolved. Germline V gives CDR1 KGHSH, CDR2 LQKENI. The V end was cut by 2 bases, the J end by 5 bases, with 6 bases between. The CDR3 loop spans 12 amino acids. CDR3 bases: TGTGCCAGCTCACCAATGAGGGAGACCCAGTACTTC. As protein: CASSPMRETQYF.

V usage is TRBV6-6 and J usage is TRBJ2-1; D remains ambiguous. This CDR3 contains 13 residues. Trimming left V 7 bases short and J 0 bases short, with 7 bases between. From germline, CDR1 is MNHNY and CDR2 SVGAGI (reference sequence). CDR3 in DNA: TGTGCCAGCAAGCCGAGCTCCTACAATGAGCAGTTCTTC. It is translated as CASKPSSYNEQFF.

This clonotype has just a few counts. The V call is TRBV20-1, the J call TRBJ2-3, with 9 bases identical to TRBD2. This CDR3 region has 14 residues. Germline V CDR1 and CDR2: DFQATT, SNEGSKA (reference sequence). V shed 4 bases, J shed 5 bases, and the junction held 7 bases outside the gene matches. In DNA, the CDR3 is TGCAGTGCTAAGATTGGACTAGCGCTAGATACGCAGTATTTT. It codes for CSAKIGLALDTQYF.

Only one count was recorded for this clonotype. The chain combines TRBV20-1 with TRBJ2-5; TRBD2 agrees at 13 bases. Germline CDR1 reads DFQATT; CDR2 reads SNEGSKA (reference sequence). With V trimmed by 2 bases and J by 11 bases, 14 bases remained unmatched. The CDR3 totals 16 residues. This CDR3 reads CSARKWTSGSLNEQYF. The CDR3 region has the DNA TGCAGTGCTAGAAAGTGGACTAGCGGGAGCCTCAATGAGCAGTACTTC.

The rearrangement uses TRBV29-1 and TRBJ1-2; D is unclear. The CDR3 length is 12 residues. The germline gives CDR1 SQVTM, CDR2 ANQGSEA. Trimming left V 0 bases short and J 4 bases short, with 6 bases between. This CDR3 reads CSVEDRSYGYTF. The CDR3 bases are TGCAGCGTTGAAGACAGGAGCTATGGCTACACCTTC.

The table lists this clonotype with a few counts. The CDR3 DNA reads TGCGCCAGCAGCCAAGAGCGGGCGGGAGTCGGTGAGCAGTTCTTC. Amino acid sequence: CASSQERAGVGEQFF. The chain employs TRBV4-3 and TRBJ2-1, with TRBD2 identical over 7 bases. The junction had 8 bases not matched to a gene; V was cut back by 0 bases and J by 9 bases. Germline CDR1 and CDR2: LGHNA and YSLEER. The CDR3 loop spans 15 amino acids.